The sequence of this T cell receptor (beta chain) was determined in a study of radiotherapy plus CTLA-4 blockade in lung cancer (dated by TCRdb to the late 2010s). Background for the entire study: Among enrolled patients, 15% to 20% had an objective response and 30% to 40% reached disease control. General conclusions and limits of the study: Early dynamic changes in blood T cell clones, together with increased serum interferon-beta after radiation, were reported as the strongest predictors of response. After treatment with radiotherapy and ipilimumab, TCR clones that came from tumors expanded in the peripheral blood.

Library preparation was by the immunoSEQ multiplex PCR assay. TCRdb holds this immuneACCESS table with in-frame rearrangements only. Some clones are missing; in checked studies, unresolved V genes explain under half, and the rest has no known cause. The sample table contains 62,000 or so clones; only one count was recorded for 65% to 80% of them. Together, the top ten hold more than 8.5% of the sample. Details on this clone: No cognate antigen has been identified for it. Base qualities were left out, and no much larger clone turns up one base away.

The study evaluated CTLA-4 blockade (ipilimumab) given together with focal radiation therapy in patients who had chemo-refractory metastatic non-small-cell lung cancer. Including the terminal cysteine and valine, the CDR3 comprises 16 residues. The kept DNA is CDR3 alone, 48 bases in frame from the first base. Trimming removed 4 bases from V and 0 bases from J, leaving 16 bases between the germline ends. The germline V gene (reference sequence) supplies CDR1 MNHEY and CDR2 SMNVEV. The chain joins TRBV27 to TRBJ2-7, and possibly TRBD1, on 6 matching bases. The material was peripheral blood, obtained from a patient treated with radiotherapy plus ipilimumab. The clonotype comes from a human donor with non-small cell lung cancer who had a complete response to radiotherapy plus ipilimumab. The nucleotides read TGTGCCAGCAGTTCCCAGACAGGCCGATACTCCTACGAGCAGTACGTC. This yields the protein CASSSQTGRYSYEQYV.